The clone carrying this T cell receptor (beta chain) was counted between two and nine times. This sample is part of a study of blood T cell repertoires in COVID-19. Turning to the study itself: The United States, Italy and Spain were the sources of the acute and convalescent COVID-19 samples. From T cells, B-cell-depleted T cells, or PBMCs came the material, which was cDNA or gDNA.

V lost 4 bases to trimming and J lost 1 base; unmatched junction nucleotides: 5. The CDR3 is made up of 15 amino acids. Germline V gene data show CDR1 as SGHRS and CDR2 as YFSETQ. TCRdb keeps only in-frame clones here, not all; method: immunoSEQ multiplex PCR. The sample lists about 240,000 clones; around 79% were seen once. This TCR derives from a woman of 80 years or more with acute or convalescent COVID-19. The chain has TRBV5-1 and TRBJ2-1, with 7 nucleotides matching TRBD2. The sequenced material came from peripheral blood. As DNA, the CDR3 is TGCGCCAGCAGCGTCCAGGGACTATCCTACAATGAGCAGTTCTTC. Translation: CASSVQGLSYNEQFF.